The entry below describes one TCR beta chain. These data belong to a study of blood T cell repertoires in COVID-19. The ends were cut back, 0 bases at V and 3 bases at J, with 7 bases in the middle. Germline CDR1 and CDR2: KGHDR and SFDVKD. The CDR3 contains 14 residues. Methods used by the authors: Estimation of nucleated cell counts relied on the amplification of reference gene primers. Method: immunoSEQ multiplex PCR; TCRdb's copy keeps in-frame clones and lacks some. V, J and clone size are taken as reported in that table, and D and trimming were inferred from the DNA itself. In the table there are approximately 210,000 clones, around 85% of which are singletons.

The source material was peripheral blood. The rearrangement uses TRBV24-1 and TRBJ1-2; D is possibly TRBD1 (5 bases). The source of this sequence is a woman aged 70-85 years with acute or convalescent COVID-19. The CDR3 coding sequence is TGTGCCACCAGTGATTTGCAGGGTGACTATGGCTACACCTTC. Translation gives CATSDLQGDYGYTF.